This record covers a single T cell receptor (beta chain). This sample stems from a study of CD8 T cells in Susac syndrome. The RNA, about 0.5 to 1 ug, was put through reverse transcription using random hexamers. TCRdb fed the immunoSEQ multiplex PCR reads into MiXCR, producing one record per CDR3 protein. The data contain some 100,000 distinct CDR3 sequences, 85% to 95% of them singletons. Germline CDR1 is SQVTM and CDR2 is ANQGSEA. Trimming took 7 bases from V and 5 from J, leaving 14 bases between them. This CDR3 is 12 amino acids long. Source material: CD8+ T cells from PBMCs. This receptor was taken from a human donor in good health. V gene TRBV29-1 combines with J gene TRBJ1-2; D ambiguous. The CDR3, as DNA: TGCAGCGGAATAGACAACACATATGGCTACACCTTC. Protein product: CSGIDNTYGYTF.